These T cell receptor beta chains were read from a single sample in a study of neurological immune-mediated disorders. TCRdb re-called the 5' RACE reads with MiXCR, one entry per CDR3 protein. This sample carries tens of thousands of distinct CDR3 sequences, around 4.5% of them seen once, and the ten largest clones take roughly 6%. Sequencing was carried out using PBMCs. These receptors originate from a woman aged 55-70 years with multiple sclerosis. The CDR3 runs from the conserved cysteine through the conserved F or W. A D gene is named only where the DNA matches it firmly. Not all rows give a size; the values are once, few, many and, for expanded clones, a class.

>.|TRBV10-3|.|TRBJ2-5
TGTGCCATCAGTGAGTCGCGGGGTCAAGAGACCCAGTACTTC
CAISESRGQETQYF
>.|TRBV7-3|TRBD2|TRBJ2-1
TGTGCCAGCAGCTTAACTAGCGGGGGGGTTTACAATGAGCAGTTCTTC
CASSLTSGGVYNEQFF
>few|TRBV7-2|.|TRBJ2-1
TGTGCCAGCAGTCAGGACTCGATAGGTGAGCAGTTCTTC
CASSQDSIGEQFF
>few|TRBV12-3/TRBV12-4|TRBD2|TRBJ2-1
TGTGCCAGCAGTTTTCAGACTAGCGGGAGAGAATACAATGAGCAGTTCTTC
CASSFQTSGREYNEQFF
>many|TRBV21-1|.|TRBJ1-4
TGTGCCAGCTTTATCGAGAAAAAACTGTTTTTT
CASFIEKKLFF
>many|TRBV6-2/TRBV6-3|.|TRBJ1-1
TGTGCCAGCAGTTACTCGATACGAGGGAAGGCGACTGAAGCTTTCTTT
CASSYSIRGKATEAFF
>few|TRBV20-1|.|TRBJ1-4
TGCAGCTCCAGGCGGTTGCAGGGTGAAAAACTGTTTTTT
CSSRRLQGEKLFF
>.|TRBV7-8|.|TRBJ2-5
TGTGCCAGCAGCTTAGTGGGACCTCTGGAGACCCAGTACTTC
CASSLVGPLETQYF
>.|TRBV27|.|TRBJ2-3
TGTGCCAGCAAGAGGGACCAACAGTATACGCAGTATTTT
CASKRDQQYTQYF
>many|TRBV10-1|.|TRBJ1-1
TGCGCCACTAAATTCCAGGGACGGGCTTTCTTT
CATKFQGRAFF
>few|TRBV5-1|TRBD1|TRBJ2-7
TGCGCCAGCAGCTTGGGACAGGGGGCGCGTGAGCAGTACTTC
CASSLGQGAREQYF
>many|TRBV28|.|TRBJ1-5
TGTGCCAGCAGTTTATTGCCCCCCCGCCCCCAGCATTTT
CASSLLPPRPQHF
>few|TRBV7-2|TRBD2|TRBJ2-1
TGTGCCAGCAGCCTGAGTGGGGCGGGGGGACACAATGAGCAGTTCTTC
CASSLSGAGGHNEQFF
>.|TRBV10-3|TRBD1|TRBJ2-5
TGTGCCATCAGTCACGGACAGGGGCAAGAGACCCAGTACTTC
CAISHGQGQETQYF
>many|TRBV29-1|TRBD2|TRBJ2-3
TGCAGCGTTCCAAGGACTAGCGGCACAGATACGCAGTATTTT
CSVPRTSGTDTQYF
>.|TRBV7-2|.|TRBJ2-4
TGTGCCAGCAGCTCGGCGGGTGGTGAAAACATTCAGTACTTC
CASSSAGGENIQYF
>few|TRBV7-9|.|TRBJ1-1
TGTGCCAGCAGCTTATATGGGCTTTTAGGGGGGAACACTGAAGCTTTCTTT
CASSLYGLLGGNTEAFF
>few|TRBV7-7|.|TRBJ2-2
TGTGCCAGCAGCTTATCCCCCCTAGGAGGGGGCACCGGGGAGCTGTTTTTT
CASSLSPLGGGTGELFF
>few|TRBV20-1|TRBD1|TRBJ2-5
TGCAGTGCTAGAAAACCACAGGGGATTGGAGAGACCCAGTACTTC
CSARKPQGIGETQYF
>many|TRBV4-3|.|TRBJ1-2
TGCGCCAGCAGCCAAGATTGGAGTGCCCCTACATATGGCTACACCTTC
CASSQDWSAPTYGYTF
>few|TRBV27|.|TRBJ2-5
TGTGCCAGCAGTTCTCGAAAAGGGTTTGGGGAGACCCAGTACTTC
CASSSRKGFGETQYF
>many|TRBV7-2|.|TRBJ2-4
TGTGCCAGCAGCCCTGCCAGCCCAAACATTCAGTACTTC
CASSPASPNIQYF
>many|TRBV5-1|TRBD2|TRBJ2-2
TGCGCCAGCAGCTTTCTAGCGGCGAACACCGGGGAGCTGTTTTTT
CASSFLAANTGELFF
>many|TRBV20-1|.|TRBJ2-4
TGCAGTGCCAGAGCGCAGGGGCTGGCAGGTAACATTCAGTACTTC
CSARAQGLAGNIQYF
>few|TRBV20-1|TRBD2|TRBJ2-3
TGCAGTGCTAGGGAACTAGCGGGGACCTATTGGGGCACAGATACGCAGTATTTT
CSARELAGTYWGTDTQYF
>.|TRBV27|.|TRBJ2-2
TGTGCCAGCAGTTTTTTGTCCGGGGAGCTGTTTTTT
CASSFLSGELFF
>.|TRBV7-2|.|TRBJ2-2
TGTGCCAGCAGCCTCTGGGTCAGCGTAGGATCGGGGGAGCTGTTTTTT
CASSLWVSVGSGELFF
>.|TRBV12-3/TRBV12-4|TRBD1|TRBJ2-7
TGTGCCAGCAGTTCACCGGGACAGGAATACGAGCAGTACTTC
CASSSPGQEYEQYF
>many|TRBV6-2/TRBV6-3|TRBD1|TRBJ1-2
TGTGCCAGCAGTACCGACAGGGAAGGCTACACCTTC
CASSTDREGYTF
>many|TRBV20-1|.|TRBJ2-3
TGCAGTGCTACAGGGGTAGGAGCAGATACGCAGTATTTT
CSATGVGADTQYF
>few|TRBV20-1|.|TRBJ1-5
TGCAGTGCTTACACAGGGTTGATGACCCAGCATTTT
CSAYTGLMTQHF
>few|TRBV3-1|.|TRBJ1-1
TGTGCCAGCAGCCTCTCCGGGCGGGGAACTGAAGCTTTCTTT
CASSLSGRGTEAFF
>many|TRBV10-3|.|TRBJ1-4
TGTGCCACCAGGGACAAACCTAATGAAAAACTGTTTTTT
CATRDKPNEKLFF
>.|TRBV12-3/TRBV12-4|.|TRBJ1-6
TGTGCCAGCAGCCTGTGGGCACAGGGAAACTCACCCCTCCACTTT
CASSLWAQGNSPLHF
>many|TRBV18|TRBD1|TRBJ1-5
TGTGCCAGCCGGATCGGGACAGGACTTAATCAGCCCCAGCATTTT
CASRIGTGLNQPQHF
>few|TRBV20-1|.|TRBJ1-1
TGCAGTTCACAGGGTCAGGCTGAAGCTTTCTTT
CSSQGQAEAFF
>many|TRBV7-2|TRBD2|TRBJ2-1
TGTGCCAGCAGTCCCGACCGACTAGCGGGAGCCAATGAGCAGTTCTTC
CASSPDRLAGANEQFF
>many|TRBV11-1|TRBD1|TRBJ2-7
TGTGCCAGCAGCTCCCAGACAGGGTACTACGAGCAGTACTTC
CASSSQTGYYEQYF
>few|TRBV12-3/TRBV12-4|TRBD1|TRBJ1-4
TGTGCCAGCAAGACAGGGGGCGGGGATGAAAAACTGTTTTTT
CASKTGGGDEKLFF
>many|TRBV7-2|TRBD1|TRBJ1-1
TGTGCCAGCAGGGAGGGGGGGTCGACAGGGCAAGCTTTCTTT
CASREGGSTGQAFF
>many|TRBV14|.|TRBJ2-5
TGTGCCAGCAGCCAAGCGCGGGCAGAAGAGACCCAGTACTTC
CASSQARAEETQYF
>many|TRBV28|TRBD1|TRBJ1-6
TGTGCCAGCAGTAGAACAGGGGCGGTTTCACCCCTCCACTTT
CASSRTGAVSPLHF
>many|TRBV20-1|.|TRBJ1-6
TGCAGTGCTAGTAAGGGTCCCGGCGGTTCACCCCTCCACTTT
CSASKGPGGSPLHF
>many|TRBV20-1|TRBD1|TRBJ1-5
TGCAGTGCTAGCCGGGACAGAAATCAGCCCCAGCATTTT
CSASRDRNQPQHF
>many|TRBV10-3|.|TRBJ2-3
TGTGCCATCCGCTTCGCAGATACGCAGTATTTT
CAIRFADTQYF
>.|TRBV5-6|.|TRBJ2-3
TGTGCCAGCAGCTTACTACTTACGCCGGGACCTGGCAAGGATACGCAGTATTTT
CASSLLLTPGPGKDTQYF
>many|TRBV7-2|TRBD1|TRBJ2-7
TGTGCCAGCAGCGCCCAGACAGGGAGTGAGCAGTACTTC
CASSAQTGSEQYF
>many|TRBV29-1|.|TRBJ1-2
TGCAGCGTTGAAGATATGGGGGCGGGAGGCTACACCTTC
CSVEDMGAGGYTF
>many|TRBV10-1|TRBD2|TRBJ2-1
TGCGCCAGCAGCGATAGGACTAGCGGGAGGGCCAGTAATGAGCAGTTCTTC
CASSDRTSGRASNEQFF
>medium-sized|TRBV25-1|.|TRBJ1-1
TGTGCCAGCACTTTAGGACTGGGCACTGAAGCTTTCTTT
CASTLGLGTEAFF
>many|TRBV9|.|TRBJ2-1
TGTGCCAGCAGCCCTAACCGCGATGGGCAGTTCTTC
CASSPNRDGQFF
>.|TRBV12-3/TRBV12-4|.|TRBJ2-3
TGTGCCAGCAGTTTTCTTGGCACGGGGGCAGATACGCAGTATTTT
CASSFLGTGADTQYF
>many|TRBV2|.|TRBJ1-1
TGTGCCAGCAGTTCTGAGGGAGGGGCCTTTGAAGCTTTCTTT
CASSSEGGAFEAFF
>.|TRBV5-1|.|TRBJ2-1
TGCGCCAGCAGCCCCGGAGGACAGCTAGGCAATGAGCAGTTCTTC
CASSPGGQLGNEQFF
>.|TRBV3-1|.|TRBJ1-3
TGTGCCAGCAGCCAAGATCTGGGCCTCTCTGGAAACACCATATATTTT
CASSQDLGLSGNTIYF